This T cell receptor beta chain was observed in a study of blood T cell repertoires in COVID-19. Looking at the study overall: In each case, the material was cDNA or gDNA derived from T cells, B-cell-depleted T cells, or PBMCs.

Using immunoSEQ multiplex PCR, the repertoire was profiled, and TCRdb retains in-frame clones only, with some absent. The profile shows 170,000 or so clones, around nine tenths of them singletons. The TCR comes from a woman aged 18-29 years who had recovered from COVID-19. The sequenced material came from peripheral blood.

This CDR3 reads CASSARLAGNNEQFF. The DNA of the CDR3 is TGTGCCAGCAGTGCCCGACTAGCGGGGAACAATGAGCAGTTCTTC. The rearrangement links TRBV2 to TRBJ2-1, with TRBD2 matching 11 bases. The CDR3 consists of 15 residues. The V gene end was trimmed by 4 bases and the J gene end by 5 bases; junction bases not matched to a gene: 4. CDR1 SNHLY and CDR2 FYNNEI come from the germline V gene.